The entry that follows covers one T cell receptor beta chain sequence. Its antigen remains unidentified. The data belong to a study of shared clonotypes between healthy human individuals. Whole-study findings and limits: Around 5% of naive CD4 clonotypes were shared across a handful of donors.

All donors were Caucasian adults living in Nashville, Tennessee. Samples underwent the assay at deep level. Replicate PCRs for sorted subsets used around 190 ng DNA; this equaled about 30,000 T cell genomes. Generated by immunoSEQ multiplex PCR, the TCRdb table keeps only in-frame clones and is missing some. The sample includes 2.3 million or so clones, 93% seen only once; the top ten take 0.39%. CDR3 length: 13 amino acids. Germline V gene lookup returns CDR1 SGHKS and CDR2 YYEKEE (reference sequence). V was pared by 4 bases and J by 10 bases, with 8 bases of the junction left unmatched. The sequence was collected from a young man in good health. Some clones in this sample may be carry-over from other donors' samples. The material sequenced was naive CD4+ T cells from PBMCs. Subset given: CD45RA+ positively selected. This chain joins TRBV5-5 and TRBJ2-1; TRBD2 agrees at 7 bases. The CDR3 bases are TGTGCCAGCAGCCTGTATTGGCGGGGGGAGCAGTTCTTC. This sequence encodes CASSLYWRGEQFF.